This TCR beta chain was recorded in a study of T cells in Graves' hyperthyroidism and ophthalmopathy (dated by TCRdb to about 2019). Describing the broader study: Peripheral blood samples were taken at initial diagnosis, before any treatment was given. Whether ophthalmopathy could be predicted prospectively was tested in an independent validation cohort made up of under 20 hyperthyroidism patients plus 17 patients who later progressed to ophthalmopathy. A discovery cohort of roughly 100 patients, 43 with Graves' ophthalmopathy and more than 55 with stable Graves' hyperthyroidism, was used to find distinguishing TCR V-J signatures. The paper describes TCR Vbeta CDR3 sequencing of 135 peripheral blood samples, made up of 43 ophthalmopathy patients, around 78 hyperthyroidism patients and about 17 progressor patients. Once sampling was done, hyperthyroidism patients were given methimazole at a starting dose of 30 mg daily, whereas ophthalmopathy patients were given high-dose intravenous methylprednisolone. The roughly 90 discovery patients were divided at random into training and test sets in a 7:3 ratio. In addition, the study compared T-cell repertoires in thyroid tissue and in blood from several Graves' hyperthyroidism patients.

TCR beta CDR3 regions were amplified from RNA transcripts. The TCR CDR3 was subjected to a first round of RT-PCR using the HTBI primer set and the Qiagen OneStep RT-PCR kit. Libraries were constructed in a second round of multiplex PCR, after which size selection and purification were performed. Sequencing of the libraries was done on an Illumina HiSeq2000 using paired-end 100 bp reads. Processing in the source paper ran as follows. Raw data were processed with SOAPnuke, discarding reads with adapters, uncalled bases, mean Phred below 15, or no exact constant-primer or identifier match. COPE v1.2.5 was used to merge the high-quality paired reads, and each unique nucleotide sequence was defined as a clonotype. Clonotypes were aligned to IMGT TRBV, TRBD and TRBJ reference segments using MiTCR v1.1. Analysis was restricted to V-J combinations with a frequency above 0.0001, which covered roughly 99% of repertoires. The TCS score was defined as the ratio of F50 (clonal expansion) to E x V (chaos), calculated using BLOSUM62-based TCRdist between CDR3 peptides within each V-J. Welch's t-statistics and random forest reduced 500 to 550 V-J features to 10 to 15, which were used in a naive Bayes classifier (R e1071). TCRdb cleaned the public reads at Q25 with fastp, built clones with MiXCR and kept in-frame beta chains. Every CDR3 protein is listed once, alongside the most common genes and DNA of its rows. The V and J calls shown here were made by TCRdb, not taken from the authors' results. Counted in this sample were around 690,000 distinct CDR3 sequences; roughly 17% of them appeared once. The leading ten clones occupy around 16% of the sample.

Stable Graves' hyperthyroidism was defined as the absence of progression to ophthalmopathy over 18 months of follow-up. Hyperthyroidism patients were newly diagnosed, had a disease duration of under 2 months, and were aged 18 to 65 years. Any patient with an uncontrolled infection, another autoimmune disease, pregnancy or lactation was excluded. Diagnoses were established on the basis of clinical symptoms, serum thyroxine and TRAb, thyroid ultrasound, and orbital computed tomography. PBMCs were separated from roughly 10 ml of fresh peripheral blood using Ficoll-Paque density gradient centrifugation. Trizol reagent was used to extract total RNA, and RNA quality was then checked on an Agilent 2100 Bioanalyzer. The study at large found these results: A model built on a 13 V-J signature distinguished ophthalmopathy from stable hyperthyroidism, reaching 85% to 90% sensitivity and around 81% specificity in cross-validation and 80%/75% in testing. In validation, progression to ophthalmopathy was predicted by the model with 70.59% sensitivity and 72.22% specificity, a median of roughly 6 months before onset. Blood samples also contained most of the expanded thyroid clonotypes (frequency above 0.001), which suggests that blood repertoires may reflect thyroid immune responses. No statistical method was used to set the sample size in advance, and investigators knew the group allocation.

This clonotype was seen only a few times. The antigen this receptor binds is unknown. No per-base quality is available; no much larger clone lies one base away. For CDR1 and CDR2, the germline V gene lists SNHLY and FYNNEI. V was cut back by 6 bases and J by 7 bases, leaving a gap of 15 bases between them. The CDR3 numbers 13 residues from cysteine through phenylalanine. Just the 39-base CDR3 DNA is kept, in frame starting at base 1. This receptor was obtained from a man aged 50-59 years with Graves' hyperthyroidism. Here the chain combines TRBV2 and TRBJ1-1, and the D gene may be TRBD1, 5 bases matching. Material for sequencing was blood. Here is the DNA: TGTGCCAGCAGGTTCAGGGAAGGTTTTGAAGCTTTCTTT. This codes for CASRFREGFEAFF.